Each of the 15 T cell receptor beta chains below was sequenced from the same sample in a study of blood T cell repertoires in COVID-19. TCRdb's copy holds only in-frame clones and misses some; the assay was immunoSEQ multiplex PCR. The sample holds under 30,000 clones, 80% to 90% seen once. Sequencing was done on a sample of peripheral blood. The receptors stem from a human donor with active COVID-19. The donor label of this sample is uncertain.

CDR3 DNA: TGTGCCTACCACTGGTACAAATCGGGACAGGGGAGGGAGCAGTACTTC. It is translated as CAYHWYKSGQGREQYF. V is TRBV30 and J is TRBJ2-7; 10 bases line up with TRBD1. CDR3 length: 16 amino acids. Germline CDR1 and CDR2: GTSNPN and SVGIG (reference sequence). Trimming at V came to 7 bases and at J to 7 bases, leaving 19 bases not matched to a gene.

The V gene is TRBV19, the J gene TRBJ1-6; 8 positions agree with TRBD1. CDR1 is LNHDA and CDR2 is SQIVND in the germline V gene (reference sequence). V lost 5 bases to trimming and J lost 5 bases; unmatched junction nucleotides: 2. CDR3 length: 14 residues. This chain's CDR3 is CASSVQGDNSPLHF. The CDR3 nucleotides read TGTGCCAGTAGTGTACAGGGGGATAATTCACCCCTCCACTTT.

The chain is built from TRBV18 and TRBJ1-2; D not certain. Trimming pared 2 bases from V and 3 bases from J, leaving 7 bases between. The CDR3 is made up of 13 amino acids. Looked up from germline, CDR1 is KGHSH and CDR2 is LQKENI. The CDR3 DNA is TGTGCCAGCTCACCAGGAGGAGACTATGGCTACACCTTC. It translates to CASSPGGDYGYTF.

The rearrangement links TRBV10-3 to TRBJ1-5, with D perhaps TRBD1 (5 bases). The CDR3 extends over 14 amino acids. The germline V gene encodes CDR1 ENHRY and CDR2 SYGVKD. Trimming cost V 4 bases and J 11 bases, with 18 bases left between them. The CDR3 region is CAISGGGPESAQHF. In DNA, the CDR3 is TGTGCCATCAGTGGGGGGGGTCCGGAATCCGCCCAGCATTTT.

The chain combines TRBV3-1 (or the pseudogene TRBV3-2) with TRBJ2-7; TRBD2 might be the D (6 bases). Germline assignment: CDR1 LGHDT and CDR2 YNNKEL (reference sequence). This CDR3 is built from 14 residues. V was pared by 1 base and J by 7 bases, with 14 bases between. CDR3 residues: CASSQGAGSQEQYF. CDR3 sequence (DNA): TGTGCCAGCAGCCAAGGCGCGGGATCGCAAGAGCAGTACTTC.

This sequence joins TRBV7-9 and TRBJ1-2; 9 bases align to TRBD1. CDR1 and CDR2 (germline): SEHNR, FQNEAQ (reference sequence). There are 15 residues in the CDR3. J lost 6 bases, V lost 4 bases, and 9 bases had no gene match. The CDR3 DNA sequence: TGTGCCAGCAGCTCCTGGACAGGGGCGAGCCATGGCTACACCTTC. As protein: CASSSWTGASHGYTF.

This rearrangement joins TRBV6-5 to TRBJ1-5; D gene ambiguous. CDR1 MNHEY and CDR2 SVGAGI come from the germline V gene. V was pared by 6 bases and J by 2 bases, with 5 bases between. The CDR3 extends over 12 amino acids. CDR3 in amino acids: CASRRGNQPQHF. The DNA of the CDR3 is TGTGCCAGCAGGCGAGGCAATCAGCCCCAGCATTTT.

This clone showed up just once. This chain uses TRBV6-2 or TRBV6-3 with TRBJ2-3, with D tentatively TRBD2 (6 bases). The germline V gene has CDR1 MNHEY and CDR2 SVGEGT. There are 17 residues in the CDR3. V lost 3 bases to trimming and J lost 1 base, with 17 bases between them. CDR3 DNA sequence: TGTGCCAGCAGTTATATGGTAGCGGACGGGGGCACAGATACGCAGTATTTT. Its translation: CASSYMVADGGTDTQYF.

This clone was recorded only once. V gene TRBV5-1 combines with J gene TRBJ1-2; D perhaps matches TRBD1 (5 bases). There are 15 residues in the CDR3. Germline CDR1 SGHRS, CDR2 YFSETQ. Trimming removed 0 bases at V and 6 bases at J, with 15 bases between. The CDR3 protein is CASSLAGGRDNGYTF. The CDR3 DNA is TGCGCCAGCAGCTTGGCGGGGGGAAGGGATAATGGCTACACCTTC.

DNA for the CDR3: TGTGCCAGCAGCCTCGGGAGGGGGGAAAACGAGCAGTACTTC. It encodes CASSLGRGENEQYF. V is TRBV9 and J is TRBJ2-7; 8 nucleotides align to TRBD2. The CDR3 has 14 amino acids. Germline V gene sequence: CDR1 SGDLS, CDR2 YYNGEE. V lost 4 bases to trimming and J lost 5 bases; unmatched junction nucleotides: 8.

In its sample, this clone was seen once. V and J are TRBV19 and TRBJ2-7; a possible D gene is TRBD2 (7 bases). V lost 6 bases, J lost 2 bases, and 17 bases lay in between. This CDR3 has 15 amino acids. Looked up from germline, CDR1 is LNHDA and CDR2 is SQIVND (reference sequence). The CDR3 DNA follows: TGTGCCAGTAGCATATCGGGGGGACAACCCTACGAGCAGTACTTC. Translated, it gives CASSISGGQPYEQYF.

The chain is built from TRBV10-1 and TRBJ2-2; D is undetermined. Germline CDR1 and CDR2: WNHNN and SYGVQD (reference sequence). Trimming took off 4 bases at V and 6 bases at J, with 6 bases between the two ends. The CDR3 spans 12 residues. In DNA form, the CDR3 reads TGCGCCAGCAGTGGAGACTCCGGGGAGCTGTTTTTT. Its protein is CASSGDSGELFF.

This chain uses TRBV10-3 with TRBJ1-3; possibly TRBD1 for D (5 bases). Germline V gene lookup returns CDR1 ENHRY and CDR2 SYGVKD. CDR3 size: 17 residues. V lost 2 bases and J 0 bases, leaving 14 bases between the germline ends. The CDR3 sequence is CAISENPGGSSGNTIYF. The CDR3 bases are TGTGCCATCAGTGAGAATCCGGGGGGATCCTCTGGAAACACCATATATTTT.

V is TRBV3-1 (or the pseudogene TRBV3-2) and J is TRBJ2-2; D gene ambiguous. Trimming took off 5 bases at V and 3 bases at J, with 10 bases between the two ends. CDR1 and CDR2 (germline): LGHDT, YNNKEL (reference sequence). The CDR3 length is 14 residues. The CDR3 loop reads CASSDIGDTGELFF. CDR3 nucleotides: TGTGCCAGCAGCGACATAGGCGACACCGGGGAGCTGTTTTTT.

The chain has TRBV9 and TRBJ1-5, with TRBD1 matching 7 bases. V dropped 3 bases and J dropped 4; count of bases not matched to a gene: 4. This CDR3 is 14 amino acids long. Germline V gives CDR1 SGDLS, CDR2 YYNGEE. The CDR3: CASSEGQKNQPQHF. In DNA, the CDR3 is TGTGCCAGCAGCGAGGGACAGAAAAATCAGCCCCAGCATTTT.